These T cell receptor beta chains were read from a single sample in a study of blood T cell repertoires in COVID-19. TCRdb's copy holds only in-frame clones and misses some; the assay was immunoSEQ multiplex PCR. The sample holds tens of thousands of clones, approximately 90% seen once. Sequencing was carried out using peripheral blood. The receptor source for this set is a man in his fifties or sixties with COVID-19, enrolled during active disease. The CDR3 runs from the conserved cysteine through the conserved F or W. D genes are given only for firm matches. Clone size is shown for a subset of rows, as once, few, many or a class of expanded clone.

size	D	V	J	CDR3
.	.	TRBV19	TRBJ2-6	CASSDQGTGANVLTF
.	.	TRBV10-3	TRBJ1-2	CAISDSQTGLFYGYTF
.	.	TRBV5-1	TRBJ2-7	CASSPGGGYEQYF
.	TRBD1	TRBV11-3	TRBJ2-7	CASSLGDRSYEQYF
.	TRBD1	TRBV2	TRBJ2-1	CASQTGGRYNEQFF
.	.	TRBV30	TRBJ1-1	CAWSTIGQRPSEAFF
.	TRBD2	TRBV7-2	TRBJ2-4	CASTRLAGQNIQYF
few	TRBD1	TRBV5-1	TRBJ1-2	CASSLRQGIGYTF
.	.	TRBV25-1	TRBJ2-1	CASSALRVGGEQFF
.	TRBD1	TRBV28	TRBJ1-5	CASSLDREAQPQHF
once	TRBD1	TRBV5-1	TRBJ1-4	CASSLSGGSEKLFF
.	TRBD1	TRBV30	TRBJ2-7	CAWSVLKGQGSYEQYF
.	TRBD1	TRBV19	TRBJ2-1	CASSIGGDRGGNEQFF
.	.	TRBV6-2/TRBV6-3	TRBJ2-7	CASSYVGRSYEQYF
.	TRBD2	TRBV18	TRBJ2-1	CASSPVAGGSDEQFF
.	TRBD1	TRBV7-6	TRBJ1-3	CASSPRDSSGNTIYF
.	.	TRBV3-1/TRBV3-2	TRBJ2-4	CASSQDLAENIQYF
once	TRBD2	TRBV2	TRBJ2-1	CASSELVSGRLSSYNEQFF
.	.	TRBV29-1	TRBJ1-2	CSGGDYGYGYTF
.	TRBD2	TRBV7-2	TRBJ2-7	CASSLRRVAGSYEQYF
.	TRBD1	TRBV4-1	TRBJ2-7	CASSQDDRDRDYEQYF
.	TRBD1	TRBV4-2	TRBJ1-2	CASSETRDRGPGYTF
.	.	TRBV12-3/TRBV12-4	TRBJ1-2	CASSFDQGSGYTF
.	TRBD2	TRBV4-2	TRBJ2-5	CASSPQIAGGQGETQYF
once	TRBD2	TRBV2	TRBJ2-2	CASSSSGSLIGELFF
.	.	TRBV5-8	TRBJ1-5	CASSTPGHNQPQHF
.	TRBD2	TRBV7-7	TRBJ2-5	CASSLGLAGAETQYF
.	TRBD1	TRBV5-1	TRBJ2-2	CASSRRTGGDTGELFF
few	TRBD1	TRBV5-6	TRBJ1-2	CASSSMTGVGYGYTF
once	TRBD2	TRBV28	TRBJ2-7	CASSPGTSGRVEQYF
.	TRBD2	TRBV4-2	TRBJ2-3	CASSPGASGNTDTQYF
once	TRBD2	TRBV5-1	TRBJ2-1	CASTIAGVGGEQFF
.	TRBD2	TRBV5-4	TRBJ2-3	CASSPGTSVSTDTQYF
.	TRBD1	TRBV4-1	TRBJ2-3	CASSFGQGIGGDTQYF
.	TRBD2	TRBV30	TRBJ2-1	CAWSGTSGSNEQFF
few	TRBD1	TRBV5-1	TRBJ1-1	CASSLGRTGQPNTEAFF
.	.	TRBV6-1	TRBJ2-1	CASSEKRGDNEQFF
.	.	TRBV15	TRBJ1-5	CATSRVTTGNNQPQHF
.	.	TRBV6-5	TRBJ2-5	CASSYRDQETQYF
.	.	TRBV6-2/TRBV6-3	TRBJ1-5	CASSYSRRQPQHF
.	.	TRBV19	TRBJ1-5	CASSGQVGIHQPQHF
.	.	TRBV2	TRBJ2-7	CASSDYLYEQYF
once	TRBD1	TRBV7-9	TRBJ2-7	CASSLGQGNEQYF
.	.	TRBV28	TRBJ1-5	CASSLGAAQPQHF
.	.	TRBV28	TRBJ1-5	CASSYPFGAGDSNQPQHF
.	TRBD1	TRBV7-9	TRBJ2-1	CASSLAGGAFNEQFF
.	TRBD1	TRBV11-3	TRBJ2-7	CASSLVPGTGAFGPYEQYF
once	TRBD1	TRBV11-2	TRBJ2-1	CASSQRDRAVHEQFF
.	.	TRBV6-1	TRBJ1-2	CASSEWGQGNGYTF
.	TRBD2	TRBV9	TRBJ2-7	CASSKDGLADHYEQYF
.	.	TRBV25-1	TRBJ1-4	CASSGRGAEKLFF
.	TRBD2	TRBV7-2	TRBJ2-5	CASSLLSGRAGETQYF
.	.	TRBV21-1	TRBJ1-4	CASSIRSTNEKLFF
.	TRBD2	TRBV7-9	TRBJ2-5	CASSLIDQRGEETQYF
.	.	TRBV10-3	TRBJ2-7	CAISESRGEGVEQYF
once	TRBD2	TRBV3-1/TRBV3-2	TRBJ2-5	CASSYLAGGRETQYF
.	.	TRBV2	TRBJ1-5	CASSESGLGQPQHF
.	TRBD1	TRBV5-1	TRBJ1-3	CASSLNRGAGNTIYF
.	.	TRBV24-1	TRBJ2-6	CATSMKEESSGANVLTF